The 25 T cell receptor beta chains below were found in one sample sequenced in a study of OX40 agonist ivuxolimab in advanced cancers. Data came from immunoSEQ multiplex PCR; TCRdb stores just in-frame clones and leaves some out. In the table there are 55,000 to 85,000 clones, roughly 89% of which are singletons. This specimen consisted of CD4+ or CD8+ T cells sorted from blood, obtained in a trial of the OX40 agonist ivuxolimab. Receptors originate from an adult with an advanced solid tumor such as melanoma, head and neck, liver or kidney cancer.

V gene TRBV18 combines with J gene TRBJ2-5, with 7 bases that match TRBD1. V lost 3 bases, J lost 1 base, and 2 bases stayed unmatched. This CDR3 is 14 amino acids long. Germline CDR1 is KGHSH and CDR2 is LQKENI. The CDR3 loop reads CASSPRTGQETQYF. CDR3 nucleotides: TGTGCCAGCTCACCGCGGACAGGCCAAGAGACCCAGTACTTC.

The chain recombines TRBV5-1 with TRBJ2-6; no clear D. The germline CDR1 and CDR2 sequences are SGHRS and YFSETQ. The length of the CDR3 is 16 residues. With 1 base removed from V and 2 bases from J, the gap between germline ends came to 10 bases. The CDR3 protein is CASSLNPSTGANVLTF. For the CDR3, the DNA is TGCGCCAGCAGCTTGAACCCATCTACTGGGGCCAACGTCCTGACTTTC.

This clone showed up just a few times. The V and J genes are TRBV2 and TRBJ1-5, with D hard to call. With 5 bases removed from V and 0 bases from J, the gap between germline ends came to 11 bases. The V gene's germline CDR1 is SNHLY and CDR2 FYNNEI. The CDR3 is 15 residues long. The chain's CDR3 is CASSPDRYSNQPQHF. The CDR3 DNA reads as TGTGCCAGCAGTCCCGACCGGTATAGCAATCAGCCCCAGCATTTT. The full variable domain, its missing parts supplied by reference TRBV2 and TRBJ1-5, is EPEVTQTPSHQVTQMGQEVILRCVPISNHLYFYWYRQILGQKVEFLVSFYNNEISEKSEIFDDQFSVERPDGSNFTLKIRSTKLEDSAMYFCASSPDRYSNQPQHFGDGTRLSIL.

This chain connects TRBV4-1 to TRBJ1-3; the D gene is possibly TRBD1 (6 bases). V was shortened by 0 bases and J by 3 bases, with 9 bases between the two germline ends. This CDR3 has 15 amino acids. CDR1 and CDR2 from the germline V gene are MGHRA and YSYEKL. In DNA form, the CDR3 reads TGCGCCAGCAGCCAAGAGGCAGGGGTTGGAAACACCATATATTTT. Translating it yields CASSQEAGVGNTIYF.

The CDR3 DNA is TGTGCCAGCAGTCCCGGGACAGGAGTCTCACCCCTCCACTTT. Encoded protein: CASSPGTGVSPLHF. V and J are TRBV6-5 and TRBJ1-6; TRBD1 agrees at 8 bases. CDR1 is MNHEY, CDR2 SVGAGI, per germline. This CDR3 is built from 14 residues. J was trimmed by 10 bases and V by 5 bases; bases with no gene match: 7.

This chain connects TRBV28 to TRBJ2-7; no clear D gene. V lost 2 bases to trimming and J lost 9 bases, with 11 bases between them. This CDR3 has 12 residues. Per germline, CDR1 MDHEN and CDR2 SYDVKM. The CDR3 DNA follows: TGTGCCAGCAGTTTAGTCCCTTTCGGGCAGTACTTC. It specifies CASSLVPFGQYF.

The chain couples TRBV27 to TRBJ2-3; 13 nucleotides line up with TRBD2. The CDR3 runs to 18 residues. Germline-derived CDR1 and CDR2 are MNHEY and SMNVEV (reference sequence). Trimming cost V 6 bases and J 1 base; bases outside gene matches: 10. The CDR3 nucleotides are TGTGCCAGCAGCCCGACTAGCGGGGGGTTACGTGGCACAGATACGCAGTATTTT. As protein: CASSPTSGGLRGTDTQYF.

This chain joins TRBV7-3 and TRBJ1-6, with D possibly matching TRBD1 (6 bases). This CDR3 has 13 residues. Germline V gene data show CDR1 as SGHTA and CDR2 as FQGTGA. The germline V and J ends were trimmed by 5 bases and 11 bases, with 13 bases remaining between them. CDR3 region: CASSLTGSPPLHF. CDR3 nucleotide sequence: TGTGCCAGCAGCCTCACAGGGTCTCCACCCCTCCACTTT.

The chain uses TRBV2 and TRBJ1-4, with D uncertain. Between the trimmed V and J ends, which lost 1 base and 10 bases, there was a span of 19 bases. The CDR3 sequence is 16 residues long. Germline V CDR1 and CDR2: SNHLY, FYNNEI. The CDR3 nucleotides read TGTGCCAGCAGTGAAGTTGGCACGATGAACGACGGAAAACTGTTTTTT. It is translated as CASSEVGTMNDGKLFF.

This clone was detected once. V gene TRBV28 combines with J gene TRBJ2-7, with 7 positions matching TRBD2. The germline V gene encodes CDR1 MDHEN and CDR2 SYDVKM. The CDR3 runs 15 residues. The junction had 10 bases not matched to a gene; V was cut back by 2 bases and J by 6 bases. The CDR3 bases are TGTGCCAGCAGTTTAGGTGAGGTGGGGGGGTTCGAGCAGTACTTC. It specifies CASSLGEVGGFEQYF.

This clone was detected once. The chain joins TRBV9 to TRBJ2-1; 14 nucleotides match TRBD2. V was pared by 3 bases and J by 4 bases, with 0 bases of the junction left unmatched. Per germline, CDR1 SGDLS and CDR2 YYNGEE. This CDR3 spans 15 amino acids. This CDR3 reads CASSGLAGGYNEQFF. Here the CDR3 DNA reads TGTGCCAGCAGCGGACTAGCGGGGGGGTACAATGAGCAGTTCTTC.

The CDR3 spells CASSERPGQENQPQHF. Here the CDR3 DNA reads TGTGCCAGCAGTGAACGGCCGGGACAGGAGAATCAGCCCCAGCATTTT. V gene TRBV2 combines with J gene TRBJ1-5, with 8 positions matching TRBD1. V dropped 2 bases and J dropped 4; count of bases not matched to a gene: 7. Germline V gene lookup returns CDR1 SNHLY and CDR2 FYNNEI. CDR3 size: 16 residues. Filled out from reference TRBV2 and TRBJ1-5, the complete variable domain reads EPEVTQTPSHQVTQMGQEVILRCVPISNHLYFYWYRQILGQKVEFLVSFYNNEISEKSEIFDDQFSVERPDGSNFTLKIRSTKLEDSAMYFCASSERPGQENQPQHFGDGTRLSIL.

The CDR3 DNA follows: TGTGCCAGCTCCCCTTCTAGCGGGGGCTACAATGAGCAGTTCTTC. This translates into CASSPSSGGYNEQFF. V and J are TRBV2 and TRBJ2-1; 10 positions agree with TRBD2. The V gene end was trimmed by 8 bases and the J gene end by 3 bases; junction bases not matched to a gene: 7. Germline values: CDR1 SNHLY, CDR2 FYNNEI. The CDR3 is 15 residues long.

The CDR3: CASSFYDRAGNTIYF. For the CDR3, the DNA is TGTGCCAGCAGCTTTTACGACAGGGCTGGAAACACCATATATTTT. The rearrangement uses TRBV5-6 and TRBJ1-3, with TRBD1 matching over 7 bases. The CDR3 has 15 residues. Germline V gives CDR1 SGHDT, CDR2 YYEEEE. V shed 2 bases, J shed 2 bases, and the junction held 4 bases outside the gene matches.

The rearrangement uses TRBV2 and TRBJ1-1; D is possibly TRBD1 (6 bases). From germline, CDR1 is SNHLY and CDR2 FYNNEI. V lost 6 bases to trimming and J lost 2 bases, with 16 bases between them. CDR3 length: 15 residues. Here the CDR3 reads CASRGGPLRNTEAFF. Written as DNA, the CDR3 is TGTGCCAGCAGGGGGGGGCCTCTCCGAAACACTGAAGCTTTCTTT.

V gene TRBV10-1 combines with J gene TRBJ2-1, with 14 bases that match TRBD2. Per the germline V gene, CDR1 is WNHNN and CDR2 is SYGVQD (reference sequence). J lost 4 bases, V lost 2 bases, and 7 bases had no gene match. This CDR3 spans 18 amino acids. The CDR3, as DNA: TGCGCCAGCAGTGAGGGACTAGCGGGGGGCCAACCTTACAATGAGCAGTTCTTC. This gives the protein CASSEGLAGGQPYNEQFF.

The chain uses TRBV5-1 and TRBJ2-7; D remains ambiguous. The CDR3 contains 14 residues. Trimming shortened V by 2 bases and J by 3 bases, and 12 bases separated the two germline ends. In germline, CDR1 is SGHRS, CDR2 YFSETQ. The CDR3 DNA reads TGCGCCAGCAGCTTCAATAGGGCTCACTACGAGCAGTACTTC. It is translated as CASSFNRAHYEQYF.

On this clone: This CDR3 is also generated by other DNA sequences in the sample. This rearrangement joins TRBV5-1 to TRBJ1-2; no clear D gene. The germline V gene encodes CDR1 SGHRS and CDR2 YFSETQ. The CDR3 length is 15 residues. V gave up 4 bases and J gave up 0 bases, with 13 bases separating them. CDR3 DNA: TGCGCCAGCAGCCTGGGCGATAGGACTAACTATGGCTACACCTTC. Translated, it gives CASSLGDRTNYGYTF.

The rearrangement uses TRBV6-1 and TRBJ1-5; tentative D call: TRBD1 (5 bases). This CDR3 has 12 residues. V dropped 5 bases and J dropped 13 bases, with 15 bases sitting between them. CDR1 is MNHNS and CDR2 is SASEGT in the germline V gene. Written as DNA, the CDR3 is TGTGCCAGCAGTCAGCCGGGAGGACATCAGCATTTT. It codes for CASSQPGGHQHF.

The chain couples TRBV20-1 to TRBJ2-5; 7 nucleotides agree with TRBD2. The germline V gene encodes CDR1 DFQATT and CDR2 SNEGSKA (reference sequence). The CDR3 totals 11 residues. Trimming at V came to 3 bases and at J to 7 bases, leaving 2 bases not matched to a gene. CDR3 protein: CSASPGGTQYF. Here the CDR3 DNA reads TGCAGTGCTAGTCCGGGAGGGACCCAGTACTTC.

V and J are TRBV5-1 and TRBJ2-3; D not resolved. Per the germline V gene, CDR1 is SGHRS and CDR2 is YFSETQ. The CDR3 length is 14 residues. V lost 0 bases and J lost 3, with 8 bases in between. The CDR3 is CASSLEGRTDTQYF. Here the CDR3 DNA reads TGCGCCAGCAGCTTGGAGGGAAGGACAGATACGCAGTATTTT.

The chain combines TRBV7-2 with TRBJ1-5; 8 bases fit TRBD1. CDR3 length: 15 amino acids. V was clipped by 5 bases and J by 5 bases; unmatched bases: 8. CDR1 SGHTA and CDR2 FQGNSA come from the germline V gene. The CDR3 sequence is CASSLDRGPHQPQHF. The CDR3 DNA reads TGTGCCAGCAGCCTCGACAGGGGTCCCCATCAGCCCCAGCATTTT.

CDR3 sequence (DNA): TGTGCCAGCAGCTTGTTACAGCTGAACACCGGGGAGCTGTTTTTT. This translates into CASSLLQLNTGELFF. This rearrangement joins TRBV5-6 to TRBJ2-2; D gene uncertain. V lost 1 base, J lost 1 base, and 8 bases lay in between. CDR1 is SGHDT, CDR2 YYEEEE, per germline. The CDR3 covers 15 residues.

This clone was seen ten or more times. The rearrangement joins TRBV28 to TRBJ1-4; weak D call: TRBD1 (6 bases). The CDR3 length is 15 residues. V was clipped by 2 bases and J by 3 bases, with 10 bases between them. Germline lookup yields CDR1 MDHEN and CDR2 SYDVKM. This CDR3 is CASSLGGPANEKLFF. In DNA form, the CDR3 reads TGTGCCAGCAGTTTAGGGGGGCCGGCTAATGAAAAACTGTTTTTT.

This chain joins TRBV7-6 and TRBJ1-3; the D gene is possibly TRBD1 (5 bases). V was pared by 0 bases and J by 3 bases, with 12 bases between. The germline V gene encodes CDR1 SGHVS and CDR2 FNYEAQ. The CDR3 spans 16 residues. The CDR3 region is CASSLAGTGNGNTIYF. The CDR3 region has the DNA TGTGCCAGCAGCTTAGCCGGGACCGGTAATGGAAACACCATATATTTT.